These 7 T cell receptor beta chains were sequenced from one sample in a study of T cell responses to AZD1222 COVID-19 vaccine. The repertoire was sequenced with immunoSEQ multiplex PCR; TCRdb's copy has only in-frame clones and lacks some. The sample shows 80,000 to 100,000 clones, about 93% of them seen only once. This specimen consisted of peripheral blood, obtained 28 days after the second AZD1222 dose. The receptors were gathered from an adult who received the AZD1222 COVID-19 vaccine.

The chain links TRBV27 to TRBJ2-3; 9 bases match TRBD1. This CDR3 region has 17 residues. CDR1 MNHEY and CDR2 SMNVEV come from the germline V gene (reference sequence). V shed 3 bases and J 3 bases; nucleotides not matched to a gene: 10. In nucleotides, the CDR3 is TGTGCCAGCAGTTTTCAACTGGACAGGGGAGGAACAGATACGCAGTATTTT. Amino acids: CASSFQLDRGGTDTQYF.

This chain links TRBV6-2 or TRBV6-3 with TRBJ1-6; 8 bases are shared with TRBD1. From germline, CDR1 is MNHEY and CDR2 SVGEGT. J gave up 8 bases and V 2 bases, and 5 bases lay outside the gene matches. The CDR3 length is 15 residues. The CDR3 loop is CASSYEQGAYSPLHF. The CDR3 bases are TGTGCCAGCAGTTACGAGCAGGGGGCGTATTCACCCCTCCACTTT.

This rearrangement joins TRBV29-1 to TRBJ2-1; TRBD2 aligns across 9 bases. Germline-derived CDR1 and CDR2 are SQVTM and ANQGSEA. After removal of 0 bases from V and 7 bases from J, the junction contained 7 bases not matched to a gene. The CDR3 sequence is 15 residues long. The CDR3 spells CSVEDPRGGLNEQFF. Here the CDR3 DNA reads TGCAGCGTTGAAGATCCGCGGGGGGGCTTAAATGAGCAGTTCTTC.

V usage is TRBV12-3 or TRBV12-4 and J usage is TRBJ1-1; the match to TRBD1 covers 7 bases. V was clipped by 5 bases and J by 3 bases; unmatched bases: 3. The CDR3 totals 13 residues. The CDR3 DNA sequence: TGTGCCAGCAGTAAACAGGGGTACACTGAAGCTTTCTTT. It yields the protein CASSKQGYTEAFF.

The V and J genes are TRBV15 and TRBJ2-1, with 10 bases lining up with TRBD2. Germline CDR1 reads LNHNV; CDR2 reads YYDKDF (reference sequence). The CDR3 loop spans 12 amino acids. J lost 9 bases, V lost 8 bases, and 4 bases had no gene match. The CDR3 sequence is CATALAGREQFF. CDR3 nucleotides: TGTGCCACCGCACTAGCGGGACGTGAGCAGTTCTTC.

The rearrangement links TRBV5-8 to TRBJ1-2; D gene uncertain. Germline V gives CDR1 SGHTS, CDR2 YDEGEE. V dropped 3 bases and J dropped 1 base, with 7 bases sitting between them. The CDR3 totals 13 residues. The CDR3 protein is CASSWSYNYGYTF. CDR3 DNA: TGTGCCAGCAGCTGGAGTTATAACTATGGCTACACCTTC.

In its sample, this clone was seen once. The V gene is TRBV7-9, the J gene TRBJ2-2, with no clear D. Trimming stripped 6 bases from V and 2 bases from J, with 4 bases between. Germline loops: CDR1 SEHNR, CDR2 FQNEAQ (reference sequence). The CDR3 has 12 amino acids. CDR3 sequence reads: CASRINTGELFF. Written as DNA, the CDR3 is TGTGCCAGCAGAATAAACACCGGGGAGCTGTTTTTT.